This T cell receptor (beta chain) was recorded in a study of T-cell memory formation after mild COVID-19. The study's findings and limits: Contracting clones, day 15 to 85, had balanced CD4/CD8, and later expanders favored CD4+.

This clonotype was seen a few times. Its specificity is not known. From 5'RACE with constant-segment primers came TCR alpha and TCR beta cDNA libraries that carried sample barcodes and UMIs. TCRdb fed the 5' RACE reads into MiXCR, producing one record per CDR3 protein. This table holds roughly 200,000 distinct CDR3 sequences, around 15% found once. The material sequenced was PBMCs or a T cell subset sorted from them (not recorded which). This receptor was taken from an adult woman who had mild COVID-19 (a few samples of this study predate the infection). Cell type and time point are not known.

In nucleotides, the CDR3 is TGTGCCAGCAGCCCCGCCGCGACAAGCTCTGGAAACACCATATATTTT. Protein sequence: CASSPAATSSGNTIYF. This rearrangement joins TRBV7-8 to TRBJ1-3; no definite D call. Trimming removed 5 bases from V and 0 bases from J, with 14 bases in between. The V gene's germline CDR1 is SGHVS and CDR2 FQNEAQ. The CDR3 is 16 amino acids. The whole variable domain, filled in from reference TRBV7-8 and TRBJ1-3, reads GAGVSQSPRYKVAKRGQDVALRCDPISGHVSLFWYQQALGQGPEFLTYFQNEAQLDKSGLPSDRFFAERPEGSVSTLKIQRTQQEDSAVYLCASSPAATSSGNTIYFGEGSWLTVV.